The 23 T cell receptor beta chains presented below share a single source sample, sequenced in a study of blood T cell repertoires in COVID-19. TCRdb keeps only in-frame clones here, not all; method: immunoSEQ multiplex PCR. The table has approximately 170,000 clones, around four fifths seen once. Sequencing was carried out using PBMCs or T cells enriched from blood (not recorded which). These receptors all come from a woman between 50 and 59 years old in a cohort exposed to, infected with or recovered from COVID-19 (not recorded which).

This chain connects TRBV6-2 or TRBV6-3 to TRBJ1-6; D uncertain. Looked up from germline, CDR1 is MNHEY and CDR2 is SVGEGT. CDR3 length: 15 residues. V was clipped by 6 bases and J by 13 bases, with 22 bases between them. The CDR3 loop reads CASSPPPPRGSPLHF. For the CDR3, the DNA is TGTGCCAGCAGCCCTCCCCCTCCGCGAGGATCCCCCCTCCACTTT.

The V and J genes are TRBV28 and TRBJ2-3, with 9 bases lining up with TRBD2. The J segment lost 0 bases and the V segment lost 5 bases, leaving 6 bases of the junction unmatched. CDR3 length: 16 amino acids. Germline CDR1 and CDR2: MDHEN and SYDVKM. The chain's CDR3 is CASSPYSGGSTDTQYF. CDR3 bases: TGTGCCAGCAGTCCGTATAGCGGGGGCAGCACAGATACGCAGTATTTT.

The V call is TRBV27, the J call TRBJ2-1, with 10 bases lining up with TRBD2. This CDR3 spans 15 amino acids. The germline V gene encodes CDR1 MNHEY and CDR2 SMNVEV (reference sequence). V lost 7 bases and J lost 6; bases outside the gene matches: 9. The chain's CDR3 is CASKLLAGGPNEQFF. The CDR3 DNA follows: TGTGCCAGCAAACTCTTAGCGGGGGGACCCAATGAGCAGTTCTTC.

V usage is TRBV15 and J usage is TRBJ2-7; no clear D. The CDR3 loop spans 15 amino acids. The germline V and J ends were trimmed by 4 bases and 2 bases, with 15 bases remaining between them. In germline, CDR1 is LNHNV, CDR2 YYDKDF (reference sequence). For the CDR3, the DNA is TGTGCCACCAGCACAGAGGTGATGTCTACCTACGAGCAGTACTTC. Translating gives CATSTEVMSTYEQYF.

This chain links TRBV6-2 or TRBV6-3 with TRBJ1-5, with D tentatively TRBD1 (5 bases). The V gene's germline CDR1 is MNHEY and CDR2 SVGEGT. The germline V and J ends were trimmed by 2 bases and 3 bases, with 8 bases remaining between them. The CDR3 contains 14 residues. As DNA, the CDR3 is TGTGCCAGCAGTTACGGGGCCGACAATCAGCCCCAGCATTTT. Its translation is CASSYGADNQPQHF.

The rearrangement joins TRBV7-3 to TRBJ2-7, with 9 bases aligning to TRBD1. Germline CDR1 is SGHTA and CDR2 is FQGTGA. V shed 4 bases and J 6 bases; nucleotides not matched to a gene: 7. The CDR3 sequence is 14 residues long. The chain's CDR3 is CASSSRTGVSEQYF. CDR3 DNA sequence: TGTGCCAGCAGCTCCCGGACAGGGGTCTCCGAGCAGTACTTC.

The J gene is TRBJ1-4, the V gene TRBV6-5; tentatively, D is TRBD1 (5 bases). The CDR3 consists of 13 residues. Trimming stripped 11 bases from V and 5 bases from J, with 15 bases between. Germline lookup yields CDR1 MNHEY and CDR2 SVGAGI. CDR3 in amino acids: CAGSTVRNEKLFF. CDR3 bases: TGTGCCGGGTCGACAGTCAGAAATGAAAAACTGTTTTTT.

This chain uses TRBV15 with TRBJ2-1; D remains unclear. The CDR3 is made up of 14 amino acids. The V end lost 0 bases, the J end lost 6 bases, and 9 bases lay between the germline ends. In germline, CDR1 is LNHNV, CDR2 YYDKDF (reference sequence). The CDR3 sequence is CATSRDQQSNEQFF. CDR3 DNA sequence: TGTGCCACCAGCAGAGATCAACAGAGCAATGAGCAGTTCTTC.

The rearrangement links TRBV5-4 to TRBJ2-5; perhaps TRBD1 as D (5 bases). The CDR3 covers 15 residues. Germline CDR1 is SGHNT and CDR2 is YYREEE (reference sequence). V gave up 2 bases and J gave up 2 bases, with 13 bases separating them. The CDR3 nucleotides are TGTGCCAGCAGCTTAAAAGGGGTTAGGCAAGAGACCCAGTACTTC. Its protein product is CASSLKGVRQETQYF.

The genes are TRBV3-1 (or the pseudogene TRBV3-2) and TRBJ1-2; TRBD1 matches 12 bases. The germline V gene encodes CDR1 LGHDT and CDR2 YNNKEL (reference sequence). Trimming cost V 1 base and J 6 bases; bases outside gene matches: 24. CDR3 length: 22 amino acids. The CDR3 here is CASSQVGSSGTGGPNARDGYTF. The CDR3 bases are TGTGCCAGCAGCCAAGTGGGGAGTTCTGGGACAGGGGGCCCGAATGCGCGTGATGGCTACACCTTC.

The CDR3 bases are TGTGCCAGCTCACCACAGGGGTCATCAGGAAACACCATATATTTT. Encoded protein: CASSPQGSSGNTIYF. The chain is built from TRBV18 and TRBJ1-3, with D maybe TRBD1 (5 bases). The CDR3 runs to 15 residues. Germline V gene sequence: CDR1 KGHSH, CDR2 LQKENI. The V end was cut by 1 base, the J end by 4 bases, with 11 bases between. The entire variable domain, with the rest obtained from reference TRBV18 and TRBJ1-3, is as follows: NAGVMQNPRHLVRRRGQEARLRCSPMKGHSHVYWYRQLPEEGLKFMVYLQKENIIDESGMPKERFSAEFPKEGPSILRIQQVVRGDSAAYFCASSPQGSSGNTIYFGEGSWLTVV.

V usage is TRBV2 and J usage is TRBJ2-7, with TRBD2 matching over 7 bases. Germline V gene data show CDR1 as SNHLY and CDR2 as FYNNEI. The V gene end was trimmed by 1 base and the J gene end by 3 bases; junction bases not matched to a gene: 6. The CDR3 spans 15 residues. The CDR3: CASSEGLAANYEQYF. CDR3 nucleotides: TGTGCCAGCAGTGAAGGGCTAGCGGCAAACTACGAGCAGTACTTC.

The chain joins TRBV19 to TRBJ1-5; no reliable D call. CDR1 LNHDA and CDR2 SQIVND come from the germline V gene (reference sequence). The V end was cut by 4 bases, the J end by 0 bases, with 13 bases between. The CDR3 totals 16 residues. This CDR3 reads CASSTSERYSNQPQHF. The DNA of the CDR3 is TGTGCCAGTAGTACCTCGGAGAGATATAGCAATCAGCCCCAGCATTTT.

J is TRBJ1-2 and V is TRBV11-2, with 7 bases that match TRBD1. The CDR3 is 18 amino acids. Germline CDR1 and CDR2: SGHAT and FQNNGV. Trimming took 4 bases from V and 3 from J; bases not matched to a gene: 17. The CDR3 region is CASSSTPRQGGGDYGYTF. CDR3 DNA: TGTGCCAGCAGCTCAACCCCCCGACAGGGAGGAGGGGACTATGGCTACACCTTC.

This clone has only one observation. This rearrangement joins TRBV5-1 to TRBJ1-4, with a tentative D call TRBD1 (5 bases). Per germline, CDR1 SGHRS and CDR2 YFSETQ. This CDR3 is built from 16 residues. Trimming shortened V by 5 bases and J by 8 bases, and 22 bases separated the two germline ends. In nucleotides, the CDR3 is TGCGCCAGCAGTAACATCCCCAGGGTAGGAGGGGAAAAACTGTTTTTT. It is translated as CASSNIPRVGGEKLFF.

The rearrangement joins TRBV27 to TRBJ2-4; TRBD1 matches 9 bases. V lost 3 bases and J lost 8; bases outside the gene matches: 8. This CDR3 has 15 residues. Germline CDR1 reads MNHEY; CDR2 reads SMNVEV (reference sequence). The CDR3 DNA is TGTGCCAGCAGTTTCTCCCGGACAGGGGTGTACATTCAGTACTTC. Translating gives CASSFSRTGVYIQYF.

The chain has TRBV2 and TRBJ2-7; tentatively, D is TRBD2 (6 bases). The CDR3 runs to 14 residues. Germline V lookup: CDR1 SNHLY, CDR2 FYNNEI. With 10 bases removed from V and 2 bases from J, the gap between germline ends came to 18 bases. CDR3 protein: CATTPVRGTYEQYF. CDR3 sequence (DNA): TGTGCCACCACCCCGGTGCGGGGCACCTACGAGCAGTACTTC.

The gene calls are TRBV11-2 and TRBJ2-2, with D hard to call. Trimming took 1 base from V and 0 from J, leaving 3 bases between them. The V gene's germline CDR1 is SGHAT and CDR2 FQNNGV. The CDR3 covers 14 residues. The CDR3 region is CASSLVTNTGELFF. Here the CDR3 DNA reads TGTGCCAGCAGCTTAGTTACGAACACCGGGGAGCTGTTTTTT.

V is TRBV13 and J is TRBJ1-1; TRBD1 matches 8 bases. The J segment lost 4 bases and the V segment lost 2 bases, leaving 9 bases of the junction unmatched. This CDR3 spans 16 amino acids. The germline gives CDR1 PRHDT, CDR2 FYEKMQ (reference sequence). The CDR3 DNA follows: TGTGCCAGCAGCTTACCGCCCGGCAGGGGGCTCACTGAAGCTTTCTTT. Amino acids: CASSLPPGRGLTEAFF.

The chain links TRBV27 to TRBJ1-2, with 8 bases lining up with TRBD1. The length of the CDR3 is 13 residues. J gave up 6 bases and V 7 bases, and 7 bases lay outside the gene matches. Germline values: CDR1 MNHEY, CDR2 SMNVEV (reference sequence). The DNA of the CDR3 is TGTGCCAGCAAGTCGACAGGGGTTGATGGCTACACCTTC. Translating gives CASKSTGVDGYTF.

A single count supports this clone. The chain recombines TRBV29-1 with TRBJ1-1, with TRBD1 matching 8 bases. Trimming at V came to 7 bases and at J to 6 bases, leaving 4 bases not matched to a gene. The CDR3 sequence is 11 residues long. CDR1 is SQVTM and CDR2 is ANQGSEA in the germline V gene. Here the CDR3 reads CSGGQGSEAFF. As DNA, the CDR3 is TGCAGCGGTGGACAGGGCTCTGAAGCTTTCTTT.

This chain links TRBV4-3 with TRBJ2-1; D possibly corresponds to TRBD2 (6 bases). Germline CDR1 LGHNA, CDR2 YSLEER. The CDR3 spans 14 residues. V was shortened by 11 bases and J by 6 bases, with 20 bases between the two germline ends. In DNA form, the CDR3 reads TGCGCCGGACAACCTGCGGGCGGGGTCAATGAGCAGTTCTTC. Translating it yields CAGQPAGGVNEQFF.

Worth noting for this clone: The same CDR3 also results from other DNA sequences found in this sample. V gene TRBV28 combines with J gene TRBJ2-1, with D possibly TRBD1 on 8 matching bases. CDR3 length equals 15 residues. Per the germline V gene, CDR1 is MDHEN and CDR2 is SYDVKM. Trimming pared 3 bases from V and 6 bases from J, leaving 15 bases between. The CDR3 DNA sequence: TGTGCCAGCAGTTTGGGGGGGACAGGAGTCAATGAGCAGTTCTTC. Encoded protein: CASSLGGTGVNEQFF.